This is a list of T cell receptor beta chains from one sample in a study of molecular identifiers for immune sequencing clone quantification. Each CDR3 protein is one row after TCRdb ran MiXCR on the PCR reads. Of 100,000 or so distinct CDR3 sequences listed, about 35% are singletons. Sequencing was performed on naive CD8+ T cells from blood, with Jurkat cell RNA spiked in. The receptors were sampled from a human donor in good health. Some libraries in this study had Jurkat cell RNA spiked in. The CDR3 runs from the conserved cysteine through the conserved F or W. Each record gives: clone size, CDR3 length, V gene, D gene, J gene, CDR3 DNA, CDR3 protein. D genes are given only for firm matches. Size is stated for part of the rows, as once, few or many counts, or as a class when the clone is expanded.

>-|11|TRBV29-1|-|TRBJ1-1
TGCAGCGTTTCTGAGATCACTGAAGCTTTCTTT
CSVSEITEAFF
>-|17|TRBV14|TRBD1|TRBJ2-7
TGTGCCAGCAGCGCGGACAGGCGCGGGTCAATAGACTACGAGCAGTACTTC
CASSADRRGSIDYEQYF
>-|16|TRBV13|-|TRBJ2-7
TGTGCCAGCAGCACAGAGGGACGGTCGATCTCCTACGAGCAGTACTTC
CASSTEGRSISYEQYF
>few|11|TRBV5-6|-|TRBJ2-1
TGTGCCAGCAGTTTGACGGGTGAGCAGTTCTTC
CASSLTGEQFF
>-|15|TRBV20-1|-|TRBJ2-7
TGCAGTGCTAGAGAGACGGGGTCCCTGTACTACGAGCAGTACTTC
CSARETGSLYYEQYF
>many|15|TRBV12-3/TRBV12-4|TRBD1|TRBJ2-7
TGTGCCAGCAGTATCAAGGGGGCGCAGGGGTACGAGCAGTACTTC
CASSIKGAQGYEQYF
>-|15|TRBV20-1|-|TRBJ2-5
TGCAGTGCTAGAGATGCTGGGACCGCGGACGGGACCCAGTACTTC
CSARDAGTADGTQYF
>few|18|TRBV6-5|TRBD1|TRBJ2-2
TGTGCCAGCAAAACCTACCAAACCGGGACAGCTATGACCGGGGAGCTGTTTTTT
CASKTYQTGTAMTGELFF
>few|13|TRBV11-3|-|TRBJ2-1
TGTGCCAGCAGCCTCTGGCGGTACAATGAGCAGTTCTTC
CASSLWRYNEQFF
>many|13|TRBV7-9|-|TRBJ2-7
TGTGCCAGCAGCACCCGAGGAGTCCACGAGCAGTACTTC
CASSTRGVHEQYF
>-|13|TRBV12-3/TRBV12-4|-|TRBJ2-7
TGTGCCAGCAATAAGCCGGGGGCCTACGAGCAGTACTTC
CASNKPGAYEQYF
>many|14|TRBV5-1|-|TRBJ1-5
TGCGCCAGCAGCTTATCAGGGCGCAATCAGCCCCAGCATTTT
CASSLSGRNQPQHF
>few|15|TRBV6-2/TRBV6-3|TRBD2|TRBJ2-7
TGTGCCAGCAGCTACGGGACTAGCGGGATCTACGAGCAGTACTTC
CASSYGTSGIYEQYF
>few|17|TRBV9|TRBD2|TRBJ2-3
TGTGCCAGCAGCAACCGACTAGCGGGAGGCAGCACAGATACGCAGTATTTT
CASSNRLAGGSTDTQYF
>few|16|TRBV10-3|-|TRBJ1-4
TGTGCCATCAGTGAGGACGGATGGACACCGAATGAAAAACTGTTTTTT
CAISEDGWTPNEKLFF
>-|18|TRBV7-6|TRBD2|TRBJ2-3
TGTGCCAGCAGCCCCGGACTAGCGGGAGAAGATAGCACAGATACGCTGAATTTT
CASSPGLAGEDSTDTLNF
>many|11|TRBV28|-|TRBJ2-3
TGTGCGGGGGGCGATGGAGATACGCAGTATTTT
CAGGDGDTQYF
>few|15|TRBV13|TRBD1|TRBJ2-1
TGTGCCAGCAGCCCGGGGGACAGGGGGTTTTTTGAGCAGTTCTTC
CASSPGDRGFFEQFF
>-|13|TRBV2|-|TRBJ1-5
TGTGCCAGCAGGATGTACAACAATCAGCCCCAGCATTTT
CASRMYNNQPQHF
>-|16|TRBV6-5|TRBD1|TRBJ2-2
TGTGCCAGCATTGATGGGACAGGATTTCACACCGGGGAGCTGTTTTTT
CASIDGTGFHTGELFF
>few|14|TRBV19|TRBD1|TRBJ2-7
TGTGCCAGTAGGATAGCTGCAGGGGGCTACGAGCAGTACTTC
CASRIAAGGYEQYF
>-|14|TRBV20-1|-|TRBJ2-7
TGCAGTGCCGCCGGCGGGCCCATCTCCTACGAGCAGTACTTC
CSAAGGPISYEQYF
>-|18|TRBV27|-|TRBJ2-6
TGTGCCAGCAGTTTATGGGTAGACAGCCCCTCTGGGGCCAACGTCCTGACTTTC
CASSLWVDSPSGANVLTF
>-|13|TRBV27|-|TRBJ2-1
TGTGCCAGCAGTTTCTCCCCCCCGGTGGAGCAGTTCTTC
CASSFSPPVEQFF
>-|16|TRBV6-4|-|TRBJ2-3
TGTGCCAGCAGTGACCCTTTGTGGCTCTCCACAGATACGCAGTATTTT
CASSDPLWLSTDTQYF
>-|18|TRBV6-5|TRBD2|TRBJ2-3
TGTGCCAGCAGTTACGGGACCGGGACTAGCGGGATCACAGATACGCAGTATTTT
CASSYGTGTSGITDTQYF
>few|13|TRBV28|TRBD1|TRBJ2-5
TGTGCCAGCAGTGCCGGGACAGGGCTGACCCAGTACTTC
CASSAGTGLTQYF
>many|12|TRBV5-8|-|TRBJ1-5
TGTGCCAGCAGCTTGGTGGTTCAGCCCCAGCATTTT
CASSLVVQPQHF
>-|14|TRBV27|-|TRBJ2-1
TGTGCCAGCAGTTTACCCCGAGGTTTAGGTGAGCAGTTCTTC
CASSLPRGLGEQFF
>many|15|TRBV9|-|TRBJ2-3
TGTGCCAGCAGTCCTAGCGGAGGGGGGGCAGATACGCAGTATTTT
CASSPSGGGADTQYF
>many|13|TRBV20-1|-|TRBJ2-1
TGCAGTGCTAGAGATCAATTATTAGATGAGCAGTTCTTC
CSARDQLLDEQFF
>-|16|TRBV28|TRBD1|TRBJ2-5
TGTGCCAGCAGTTTACTTGGACAGGGAGTCCAAGAGACCCAGTACTTC
CASSLLGQGVQETQYF
>few|15|TRBV19|TRBD1|TRBJ2-3
TGTGCCAGTAGTACGTGGACAGGGCCCGCAGATACGCAGTATTTT
CASSTWTGPADTQYF
>-|10|TRBV10-1|-|TRBJ2-5
TGCGCCAACAGGGAAGAGCCCCAGTACTTC
CANREEPQYF
>-|16|TRBV28|-|TRBJ2-1
TGTGCCAGCAGTTTTGGGGGACCCCACCCCTACAATGAGCAGTTCTTC
CASSFGGPHPYNEQFF
>-|11|TRBV14|-|TRBJ2-1
TGTGCCAGCAGCCTCGGGCCGCGAAAAATCTTC
CASSLGPRKIF
>many|13|TRBV2|-|TRBJ1-5
TGTGCCACCGTCCTCAGTAGCAATCAGCCCCAGCATTTT
CATVLSSNQPQHF
>-|12|TRBV12-3/TRBV12-4|-|TRBJ2-1
TGTGCCAGCAGTTTGATCTGGAATGAGCAGTTCTTC
CASSLIWNEQFF
>-|14|TRBV15|TRBD1|TRBJ1-1
TGTGCCACCAGCGGGGACAGGGGTTTGTCTGAAGCTTTCTTT
CATSGDRGLSEAFF
>-|14|TRBV4-1|-|TRBJ2-1
TGCGCCAGCAGCCAAGGGATAGGACGGGGTGAGCAGTTCTTC
CASSQGIGRGEQFF
>many|15|TRBV5-6|-|TRBJ2-1
TGTGCCAGCAGCTGGGGGTCCGGGGGCAGGAGTGAGCAGTTCTTC
CASSWGSGGRSEQFF
>once|13|TRBV12-3/TRBV12-4|-|TRBJ1-4
TGTGCCAGCAGTTTGAGCCCGAATGAAAAACTGTTTTTT
CASSLSPNEKLFF
>-|13|TRBV3-1|TRBD1|TRBJ2-1
TGTGCCTGCAGCCATGGACAGGGGTACGAGCAGTTCTTC
CACSHGQGYEQFF
>few|15|TRBV2|-|TRBJ2-7
TGTGCCAGCAGTGAAGAGTCAGGGAGGACCTACGAGCAGTACTTC
CASSEESGRTYEQYF
>-|15|TRBV28|TRBD1|TRBJ1-5
TGTGCCAGCAGCAATCCGGACAGGCCCAATCAGCCCCAGCATTTT
CASSNPDRPNQPQHF
>once|14|TRBV6-5|-|TRBJ2-2
TGTGCCAGCAGTTACTTTACAACGACCGGGGAGCTGTTTTTT
CASSYFTTTGELFF